This entry describes one T cell receptor (beta chain). How the authors handled the data: Amplification from reference gene primers served as the basis for estimated nucleated cell counts. Assay used: immunoSEQ multiplex PCR; TCRdb lists only in-frame clones, some missing. V, J and clone size were drawn from that table, and D and trimming were deduced from the DNA. The data show 250,000 to 350,000 clones, approximately 88% seen once. The data stem from a study of blood T cell repertoires in COVID-19. Study details: There were acute and convalescent COVID-19 samples, and they came from the United States, Italy and Spain. T cells, B-cell-depleted T cells, or PBMCs supplied cDNA or gDNA.

The CDR3 is 16 residues long. Germline assignment: CDR1 LNHNV and CDR2 YYDKDF (reference sequence). V dropped 0 bases and J dropped 8; count of bases not matched to a gene: 1. The source material was peripheral blood. The TCR originated in a young man who had recovered from COVID-19. The rearrangement joins TRBV15 to TRBJ2-1; TRBD2 matches 16 bases. DNA for the CDR3: TGTGCCACCAGCAGAGAGGGACTAGCGGGGGGGGATGAGCAGTTCTTC. Its protein is CATSREGLAGGDEQFF.